This T cell receptor beta chain was recorded in a study of post-analysis software for immune sequencing data. General study findings and limits: Strong co-clustering by F measure linked samples that shared a preparation batch. For normalized Chao1 diversity, multiple sclerosis patients scored significantly lower than controls did. About five TRBV segments, including TRBV5-6, TRBV5-1 and TRBV20-1, were more frequent in patients than controls.

This CDR3 is built from 19 residues. CDR1 is DFQATT, CDR2 SNEGSKA, per germline (reference sequence). V gave up 0 bases and J gave up 0 bases; unmatched junction bases: 11. With respect to this clonotype: Its specificity is not known.

Incorporated into the TCR beta cDNA libraries were unique molecular identifiers, which served to reduce PCR and sequencing biases. Each batch of 1 to 10 million T cells produced 490,000 or so cDNA molecules. TCRdb redid the calling of the PCR reads with MiXCR, one entry per CDR3 protein. Counted here are about 430,000 distinct CDR3 sequences, 39% occurring once; the ten biggest clones make up under 9%. What was sequenced was blood. The origin of this receptor is a girl aged 2 to 10 with multiple sclerosis. The rearrangement uses TRBV20-1 and TRBJ2-3; 11 nucleotides agree with TRBD2. DNA for the CDR3: TGCAGTGCTAGAGATCCACGCCCGGGACTAGCGGAGAGCACAGATACGCAGTATTTT. Residues: CSARDPRPGLAESTDTQYF.